What follows describes a single T cell receptor (beta chain). The repertoire was sequenced with immunoSEQ multiplex PCR; TCRdb's copy has only in-frame clones and lacks some. The sample lists about 110,000 clones, 80% to 90% occurring once. The sample originates from a study of PD-1 blockade in classical Hodgkin lymphoma. Every single patient, without exception, relapsed after autologous stem cell transplantation, and brentuximab vedotin exposure varied. The CDR3 contains 13 residues. Trimming cost V 0 bases and J 7 bases, with 7 bases left between them. Germline CDR1 and CDR2: LGHNA and YNFKEQ. The specimen comprised peripheral blood mononuclear cells (PBMCs), sampled before the second cycle of nivolumab. The rearrangement joins TRBV4-2 to TRBJ1-5; D is undetermined. The receptor was isolated from a human donor with classical Hodgkin lymphoma. Here the CDR3 reads CASSQDDGQPQHF. CDR3 DNA sequence: TGTGCCAGCAGCCAAGATGATGGACAGCCCCAGCATTTT.